This TCR beta chain was profiled in a study of T cell repertoires in cytomegalovirus infection. Study background: Through public TCR beta signatures, both CMV infection and matching HLA type were indicated.

TCRdb itself ran the reads through MiXCR, one entry per CDR3 protein. Among 35,000 to 55,000 distinct CDR3 sequences listed, about 21% were seen once. Note on this clonotype: Its target is unknown.

The germline gives CDR1 SGDLS, CDR2 YYNGEE. The CDR3 loop spans 15 amino acids. V shed 4 bases, J shed 2 bases, and the junction held 5 bases outside the gene matches. This specimen consisted of CD8+ T cells from cultured PBMCs, obtained from culture after CMV antigen stimulation. The sequence came from a human donor in good health (CMV status not recorded). Some clones in this sample may be carry-over from other donors' samples. V and J are TRBV9 and TRBJ2-3, with 9 bases aligning to TRBD2. This chain's CDR3 is CASSRGLAYTDTQYF. The CDR3 DNA follows: TGTGCCAGCAGCAGGGGACTAGCATACACAGATACGCAGTATTTT.